A selection of T cell receptor beta chains follows, all from one sample in a study of shared clonotypes between healthy human individuals. Some clones are missing from TCRdb's copy, which holds only in-frame ones; the method was immunoSEQ multiplex PCR. Among about 2.4 million clones listed, more than 80% were seen once. Sequenced: naive CD4+ T cells sorted from blood. These receptors originate from a man younger than 35 in good health. The CDR3 runs from the conserved cysteine through the conserved F or W. The D gene is left open where the match is weak. The size entry is marked missing in some rows and otherwise reads once, few, many or a size class.

D gene	clone size	V gene	J gene	CDR3 DNA	CDR3 protein
NA	NA	TRBV7-2	TRBJ2-3	TGTGCCAGCAGCCGTGACACAGATACGCAGTATTTT	CASSRDTDTQYF
NA	NA	TRBV5-3	TRBJ2-6	TGTGCCTTCTGCTACTCTGGGGCCAACGTCCTGACTTTC	CAFCYSGANVLTF
NA	NA	TRBV25-1	TRBJ2-3	TGTGCCAGCAGTGTGCCGTGGATTACTAGCACAGATACGCAGTATTTT	CASSVPWITSTDTQYF
NA	few	TRBV5-4	TRBJ1-2	TGTGCCAGCAGCCCCGACAGGAACTATGGCTACACCTTC	CASSPDRNYGYTF
NA	NA	TRBV29-1	TRBJ2-7	TGCAGCGCCTCTGACAGGACCTCCTACGAGCAGTACTTC	CSASDRTSYEQYF
TRBD1	NA	TRBV5-1	TRBJ2-5	TGCGCCAGCAGCTTGACAGGGGGCGAAGAGACCCAGTACTTC	CASSLTGGEETQYF
NA	NA	TRBV28	TRBJ2-1	TGTGCCAGCCTTCCCAACGGCGGGACGAACCTCTACAATGAGCAGTTCTTC	CASLPNGGTNLYNEQFF
NA	NA	TRBV7-2	TRBJ1-6	TGTGCCAGCAGCGCAACCAGGGTCTCACCCCTCCACTTT	CASSATRVSPLHF
NA	NA	TRBV7-6	TRBJ1-1	TGTGCCAGCAGCCTCCGTTCGGGTCTTGAAGCTTTCTTT	CASSLRSGLEAFF
NA	NA	TRBV7-2	TRBJ2-3	TGTGCCAGCAGCCCTCAGAGCACAGATACGCAGTATTTT	CASSPQSTDTQYF
TRBD1	NA	TRBV11-1	TRBJ2-5	TGTGCCAGCAGCTACGGGACAGGGCGGGAGACCCAGTACTTC	CASSYGTGRETQYF
NA	NA	TRBV28	TRBJ1-2	TGTGCCAGCAGTATACGGGCTTTGGGGGGCCTTGGCTACACCTTC	CASSIRALGGLGYTF
NA	once	TRBV23-1	TRBJ1-2	TGCGCCAGCTTTCGGGGTCGTAAGTACTATGGCTACACCTTC	CASFRGRKYYGYTF
TRBD1	NA	TRBV19	TRBJ1-2	TGTGCCAGTAGTACTAAGACAGGGGAGCTATACTATGGCTACACCTTC	CASSTKTGELYYGYTF
NA	NA	TRBV6-6	TRBJ1-3	TGTGCCAGCAGTTCCACGGGACGGAGCTCTGGAAACACCATATATTTT	CASSSTGRSSGNTIYF
NA	once	TRBV19	TRBJ2-1	TGTGCCAGTAGACTACCGGGACCCAGCTACAATGAGCAGTTCTTC	CASRLPGPSYNEQFF
NA	few	TRBV28	TRBJ2-5	TGTGCCAGCAGTTCACAGCGAGGGAGAGAGACCCAGTACTTC	CASSSQRGRETQYF
TRBD1	once	TRBV6-5	TRBJ1-3	TGTGCCAGCAGTCGCGCCGGGACAGCTGGAAACACCATATATTTT	CASSRAGTAGNTIYF
TRBD2	NA	TRBV5-1	TRBJ2-2	TGCGCCAGCAGCACACTAGCGGGGGGCGACACCGGGGAGCTGTTTTTT	CASSTLAGGDTGELFF
NA	NA	TRBV7-8	TRBJ2-5	TGTGCCAGCAGCTTAGTGGACGGAGGGGTCCCCCAAGAGACCCAGTACTTC	CASSLVDGGVPQETQYF
NA	NA	TRBV9	TRBJ2-1	TGTGCCAGCAGCCCCCAGCTAGGTGGGGGGGAGCAGTTCTTC	CASSPQLGGGEQFF
TRBD1	NA	TRBV28	TRBJ1-1	TGTGCCAGCAGTTCACCGCCAGGGGGGGTGAACACTGAAGCTTTCTTT	CASSSPPGGVNTEAFF
NA	NA	TRBV10-3	TRBJ2-2	TGTGCCATCAGTGAGTCAGGGACCGGGGAGCTGTTTTTT	CAISESGTGELFF
NA	NA	TRBV18	TRBJ1-1	TGTGCCAGCTCAACGGGCACTGAAGCTTTCTTT	CASSTGTEAFF
NA	NA	TRBV5-4	TRBJ2-7	TGTGCCAGCAGCCCAGAAGGGGGGGGACTGGGGAAGCAGTACTTC	CASSPEGGGLGKQYF
NA	NA	TRBV28	TRBJ1-3	TGTGCCAGCACCGGGGGGGGAGCCGACTCTGGAAACACCATATATTTT	CASTGGGADSGNTIYF
NA	NA	TRBV18	TRBJ1-1	TGTGCCAGCTCCGTCGAGGAGGGGTTAGAAGCTTTCTTT	CASSVEEGLEAFF
NA	NA	TRBV18	TRBJ1-2	TGTGCCAGCTCACCCCTGGGGGAGGGGAGCTCCTATGGCTACACCTTC	CASSPLGEGSSYGYTF
TRBD2	NA	TRBV7-6	TRBJ2-1	TGTGCCAGCAGCTTAGCCACTAGCGGGGGGGGACCCTACAATGAGCAGTTCTTC	CASSLATSGGGPYNEQFF
TRBD1	NA	TRBV5-6	TRBJ2-7	TGTGCCAGCAGCACTCGGGACAGGCGCTACTACGAGCAGTACTTC	CASSTRDRRYYEQYF
TRBD2	NA	TRBV4-1	TRBJ2-5	TGCGCCAGCAGCCAAGAAGTGACTAGCGGGCGCTTGGGGGAGACCCAGTACTTC	CASSQEVTSGRLGETQYF
NA	once	TRBV27	TRBJ2-7	TGTGCCAGCAGTTCAGGGATCCCCTACGAGCAGTACTTC	CASSSGIPYEQYF
NA	NA	TRBV10-1	TRBJ2-1	TGCGCCAGCAGTGATTGGGCAGGGATTAGCGATGAGCAGTTCTTC	CASSDWAGISDEQFF
NA	NA	TRBV7-8	TRBJ2-7	TGTGCCAGCAGCCCCGAGATAGGAGCGTCCCTCTACGAGCAGTACTTC	CASSPEIGASLYEQYF
NA	NA	TRBV5-1	TRBJ2-1	TGCGCCAGCAGTCCAGAGGGGTGGGCCCACCAAAACAATGAGCAGTTCTTC	CASSPEGWAHQNNEQFF
NA	NA	TRBV7-9	TRBJ2-5	TGTGCCAGCAGCCGCACCGGAAGGCAAGAGACCCAGTACTTC	CASSRTGRQETQYF
NA	NA	TRBV5-4	TRBJ1-2	TGTGCCAGCAGCTCGGCGCTTGGGGGGCGAGATGGCTACACCTTC	CASSSALGGRDGYTF
NA	NA	TRBV5-6	TRBJ2-1	TGTGCCAGCAGCCTTAGGGGGGCTGAGCAGTTCTTC	CASSLRGAEQFF
NA	once	TRBV7-2	TRBJ2-7	TGTGCCAGCAGCTCGCTGGGCAGGGGACCCTACGAGCAGTACTTC	CASSSLGRGPYEQYF
NA	NA	TRBV19	TRBJ1-6	TGTGCCAGTAGTACCCTTCGGAGAGGGGGTAATTCACCCCTCCACTTT	CASSTLRRGGNSPLHF
NA	NA	TRBV7-2	TRBJ2-7	TGTGCCAGCAGCTTGGGGACTTTCAGATCCTACGAGCAGTACTTC	CASSLGTFRSYEQYF
NA	NA	TRBV7-2	TRBJ2-3	TGTGCCAGCAGCCAGGCTAGCACAGATACGCAGTATTTT	CASSQASTDTQYF
NA	NA	TRBV18	TRBJ1-2	TGTGCCAGCTCACCATTACCCCCGGTGTCAGGGCCTAACTATGGCTACACCTTC	CASSPLPPVSGPNYGYTF
NA	NA	TRBV4-1	TRBJ2-1	TGCGCCAGCAGCCAGCCCGGGGTCCCTAATGAGCAGTTCTTC	CASSQPGVPNEQFF
TRBD1	NA	TRBV27	TRBJ2-7	TGTGCCAGCGGGCGAGAATCGGGACAGTACTACGAGCAGTACTTC	CASGRESGQYYEQYF
NA	few	TRBV10-3	TRBJ1-1	TGTGCCATCAGTGACGGGGGTGGGAACACTGAAGCTTTCTTT	CAISDGGGNTEAFF
NA	NA	TRBV4-1	TRBJ1-1	TGCGCCAGCAGCCAAGGGACCGAGAACACTGAAGCTTTCTTT	CASSQGTENTEAFF
NA	NA	TRBV10-2	TRBJ2-2	TGCGCCACCGTGCGGGGGCTTAACACCGGGGAGCTGTTTTTT	CATVRGLNTGELFF
TRBD1	NA	TRBV27	TRBJ2-2	TGTGCCAGCAGCCCTAACAGGGGGCGGCGGGAGCTGTTTTTT	CASSPNRGRRELFF
TRBD2	NA	TRBV11-2	TRBJ2-1	TGTGCCAGCAGCTTAAGCGGGAGCTCCTACAATGAGCAGTTCTTC	CASSLSGSSYNEQFF
NA	NA	TRBV6-5	TRBJ2-3	TGTGCCAGCAGTTACCGCGGCAGGGGAGGCACAGATACGCAGTATTTT	CASSYRGRGGTDTQYF
NA	NA	TRBV19	TRBJ2-6	TGTGCCAGTAGTAGCTCTCAGGGTAGGGTCTCTGGGGCCAACGTCCTGACTTTC	CASSSSQGRVSGANVLTF
NA	NA	TRBV9	TRBJ2-6	TGTGCCAGCAGCGTCCCTGGGGCCAACGTCCTGACTTTC	CASSVPGANVLTF
NA	NA	TRBV21-1	TRBJ2-3	TGTGCCAGCATCCCCAGAAGCCGGCGGGGATTGACAGGGAAGAAGGATACGCAGTATTTT	CASIPRSRRGLTGKKDTQYF
NA	NA	TRBV7-9	TRBJ2-3	TGTGCCAGCAGCCCCTCGGGGGCCGGAGATACGCAGTATTTT	CASSPSGAGDTQYF
NA	NA	TRBV10-3	TRBJ1-2	TGTGCCATCAGTGAGTCAAGGACAGCCAACTATGGCTACACCTTC	CAISESRTANYGYTF
NA	NA	TRBV29-1	TRBJ2-1	TGCAGCGCCGGCCCCAACAATGAGCAGTTCTTC	CSAGPNNEQFF
NA	NA	TRBV9	TRBJ1-6	TGTGCCAGCAGCTACGGACCGAATTCACCCCTCCACTTT	CASSYGPNSPLHF
NA	NA	TRBV11-2	TRBJ2-7	TGTGCCAGCAGCTTAGGAAAGCCCTACGAGCAGTACTTC	CASSLGKPYEQYF